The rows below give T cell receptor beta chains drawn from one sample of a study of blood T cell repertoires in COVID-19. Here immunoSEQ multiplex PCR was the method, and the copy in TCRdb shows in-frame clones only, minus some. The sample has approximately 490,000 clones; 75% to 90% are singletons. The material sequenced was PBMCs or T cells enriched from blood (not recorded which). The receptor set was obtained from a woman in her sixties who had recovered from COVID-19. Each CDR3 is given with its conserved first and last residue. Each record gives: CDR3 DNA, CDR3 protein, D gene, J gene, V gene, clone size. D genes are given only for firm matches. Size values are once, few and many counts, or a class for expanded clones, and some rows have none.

TGTGCCAGCAGTTACTCCCAGGTTACTGAAGCTTTCTTT,CASSYSQVTEAFF,-,TRBJ1-1,TRBV6-5,few
TGTGCCAGCAGCCGGGGTCCTAATGAGCAGTTCTTC,CASSRGPNEQFF,-,TRBJ2-1,TRBV11-3,-
TGCGCCAGCAGCTCCCGACCAGGACAGGCGAAATCCGGTGAAGCTTTCTTT,CASSSRPGQAKSGEAFF,TRBD1,TRBJ1-1,TRBV5-1,-
TGCGCCAGCAGCCAAGATAGTCGGGGTGGGAGCTATGGCTACACCTTC,CASSQDSRGGSYGYTF,-,TRBJ1-2,TRBV4-1,-
TGTGCCAGCAGCTTAACTAGCGGGGAGTCTTGGACCGGGGAGCTGTTTTTT,CASSLTSGESWTGELFF,TRBD2,TRBJ2-2,TRBV7-2,-
TGTGCCAGTAGTATAAACGGTCTGGGAGGGGCTGAAGCTTTCTTT,CASSINGLGGAEAFF,-,TRBJ1-1,TRBV19,-
TGTGCCAGCAGCCAAAGGGGGACCCCCAGGGGGACGCAGTATTTT,CASSQRGTPRGTQYF,TRBD1,TRBJ2-3,TRBV3-1/TRBV3-2,-
TGTGCCAGCAGCTTAGGGGAAGGGGAATACGAGCAGTACTTC,CASSLGEGEYEQYF,-,TRBJ2-7,TRBV7-9,-
TGTGCCACGACACCGGGGGGAGGTCAAGAGACCCAGTACTTC,CATTPGGGQETQYF,TRBD2,TRBJ2-5,TRBV19,-
TGTGCCAGCGGACAGGGAGAGGGGCAGCCCCAGCATTTT,CASGQGEGQPQHF,-,TRBJ1-5,TRBV12-1,once
TGTGCCAGTAGTGATCCGGGACAGGGAACCGGGGAGCTGTTTTTT,CASSDPGQGTGELFF,TRBD1,TRBJ2-2,TRBV19,once
TGTGCCAGCAGCCATCTCCGGGACAGGGGGACTAGCGGGGTTGATGAGCAGTTCTTC,CASSHLRDRGTSGVDEQFF,TRBD2,TRBJ2-1,TRBV3-1/TRBV3-2,-
TGTGCCAGCAGTCCTACAGCTAACTATGGCTACACCTTC,CASSPTANYGYTF,-,TRBJ1-2,TRBV12-3/TRBV12-4,-
TGTGCCAGCAGCTATACAGGGGGCACCGGGGAGCTGTTTTTT,CASSYTGGTGELFF,TRBD1,TRBJ2-2,TRBV7-2,-
TGTGCCAGCAGTTTGGGGACTAGCCGGTCTCCGTTCTTC,CASSLGTSRSPFF,TRBD2,TRBJ2-1,TRBV12-3/TRBV12-4,-
TGTGCCAGCAGCTCCTACGCCATGGCAGATACGCAGTATTTT,CASSSYAMADTQYF,-,TRBJ2-3,TRBV5-4,-
TGTGCCAGCAGCCCCTCGGGACTAGCTTACTACACAGATACGCAGTATTTT,CASSPSGLAYYTDTQYF,TRBD2,TRBJ2-3,TRBV3-1/TRBV3-2,-
TGTGCCAGCAGCCAGTCCGGGAATGAGCAGTTCTTC,CASSQSGNEQFF,-,TRBJ2-1,TRBV14,once
TGTGCCAGCAGCTTGGTTTACGGGGGGGCTGAGACCCAGTACTTC,CASSLVYGGAETQYF,TRBD2,TRBJ2-5,TRBV5-6,-
TGTGCCAGCATGAACTGGGCAGAATATGGCTACACCTTC,CASMNWAEYGYTF,-,TRBJ1-2,TRBV28,-
TGTGCCAGCAGCTTTGGACAGGGGGCGACCAACTATGGCTACACCTTC,CASSFGQGATNYGYTF,TRBD1,TRBJ1-2,TRBV13,-
TGTGCCAGCAGCCCAACAGGGGATGGCTACACCTTC,CASSPTGDGYTF,TRBD1,TRBJ1-2,TRBV7-9,once
TGTGCCAGCAGCCTCCCTACAGGGTCTACAGATACGCAGTATTTT,CASSLPTGSTDTQYF,-,TRBJ2-3,TRBV5-5,-
TGTGCCACCCGAGGGCGGGACTATGGCTACACCTTC,CATRGRDYGYTF,-,TRBJ1-2,TRBV2,few
TGTGCCAGCAGTACCTCCGGGACAGCTAATGAAAAACTGTTTTTT,CASSTSGTANEKLFF,TRBD1,TRBJ1-4,TRBV27,-
TGCGCCAGCAGCTTCCAGGGGACTGAAGCTTTCTTT,CASSFQGTEAFF,-,TRBJ1-1,TRBV5-1,-
TGTGCCAGCTCACCGTCGGTGAATGAAAAACTGTTTTTT,CASSPSVNEKLFF,-,TRBJ1-4,TRBV18,once
TGTGCCAGCAGCGTAGCTGGGGGACATGATGTCTCTGGAAACACCATATATTTT,CASSVAGGHDVSGNTIYF,-,TRBJ1-3,TRBV9,-
TGTGCCAGCAGCTTTAGCGGGGGGAGGGCGGAGACCCAGTACTTC,CASSFSGGRAETQYF,TRBD2,TRBJ2-5,TRBV7-2,-